This section outlines one T cell receptor beta chain sequence together with its context. The CDR3 covers 13 residues. These data belong to a study of blood T cell repertoires in COVID-19. Whole-study context: COVID-19 samples collected from the United States, Italy and Spain covered acute and convalescent phases. Sources were T cells, B-cell-depleted T cells, or PBMCs; the material itself was cDNA or gDNA.

In the authors' workflow: Nucleated cell number was recorded as an estimate derived from reference gene primer amplification. Produced via immunoSEQ multiplex PCR; TCRdb's table is partial and in-frame only. V and J calls and clone size follow that table, whereas D and trimming were derived from the DNA. Of some 210,000 clones listed, around 90% were seen once; the top ten hold around 1.2%. Sequencing was performed on peripheral blood. This receptor was taken from a man in his thirties or forties with acute or convalescent COVID-19. The rearrangement joins TRBV1 to TRBJ1-1; the table's TRBD1 call for D was not verified on the DNA. TRBV1 is a pseudogene locus. The CDR3 DNA is TGCACCAGCAGCCACAAAATGAACACTGAAGCTTTCTTT. The encoded protein is CTSSHKMNTEAFF.